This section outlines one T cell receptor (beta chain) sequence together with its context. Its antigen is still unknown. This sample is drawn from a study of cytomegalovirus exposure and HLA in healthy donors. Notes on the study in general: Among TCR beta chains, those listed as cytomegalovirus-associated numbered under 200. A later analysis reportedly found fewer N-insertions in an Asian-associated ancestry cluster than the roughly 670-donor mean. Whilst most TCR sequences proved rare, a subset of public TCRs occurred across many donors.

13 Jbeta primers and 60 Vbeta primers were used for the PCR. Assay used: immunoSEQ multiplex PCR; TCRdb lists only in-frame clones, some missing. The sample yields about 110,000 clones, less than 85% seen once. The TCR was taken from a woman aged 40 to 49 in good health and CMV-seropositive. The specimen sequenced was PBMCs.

CDR3 loop: CASSGQGALGANVLTF. The CDR3 bases are TGTGCCAGTAGTGGACAGGGGGCGCTTGGGGCCAACGTCCTGACTTTC. The chain has TRBV19 and TRBJ2-6; 11 bases line up with TRBD1. V shed 5 bases, J shed 3 bases, and the junction held 3 bases outside the gene matches. CDR1 is LNHDA and CDR2 is SQIVND in the germline V gene (reference sequence). This CDR3 has 16 amino acids. Using reference TRBV19 and TRBJ2-6 for the parts outside the CDR3, the full variable domain is DGGITQSPKYLFRKEGQNVTLSCEQNLNHDAMYWYRQDPGQGLRLIYYSQIVNDFQKGDIAEGYSVSREKKESFPLTVTSAQKNPTAFYLCASSGQGALGANVLTFGAGSRLTVL.